These 14 T cell receptor beta chains originate from one sample sequenced in a study of blood T cells in healthy people across ages. For the second PCR, which ran for about 6 to 11 cycles, a sample-barcoded 5' primer and a J-beta primer mix were used. TCRdb analysed the 5' RACE reads with MiXCR anew, one entry per CDR3 protein. The sample includes roughly 1,500,000 distinct CDR3 sequences, about 31% of them seen just once. Material: blood. The receptors derive from a woman under 40 in good health.

This sequence joins TRBV20-1 and TRBJ1-2, with D possibly matching TRBD1 (6 bases). Germline V gene data show CDR1 as DFQATT and CDR2 as SNEGSKA (reference sequence). The V end was cut by 0 bases, the J end by 7 bases, with 21 bases between. This CDR3 contains 16 residues. The CDR3 loop is CSARDVGHAKSGGYTF. As DNA, the CDR3 is TGCAGTGCTAGAGATGTGGGACACGCTAAGAGTGGTGGCTACACCTTC.

This CDR3 reads CASSKDSSSTDTQYF. The CDR3 coding sequence is TGTGCCAGCAGCAAAGACAGCTCTAGCACAGATACGCAGTATTTT. The chain combines TRBV21-1 with TRBJ2-3. TRBV21-1 corresponds to a pseudogene. This CDR3 is built from 15 residues.

The chain carries TRBV21-1 and TRBJ1-5. TRBV21-1 is reported as a pseudogene. This CDR3 has 17 amino acids. The chain's CDR3 is CASSKGHREHRRQPQHF. The CDR3 bases are TGTGCCAGCAGCAAAGGTCATAGGGAACACCGAAGGCAGCCCCAGCATTTT.

The V gene is TRBV4-2, the J gene TRBJ1-1; 8 bases agree with TRBD1. The CDR3 is 17 residues long. V trimming: 4 bases; J trimming: 0 bases; junction bases outside the gene matches: 10. Germline CDR1 LGHNA, CDR2 YNFKEQ. The CDR3 here is CASSPSSAGGMNTEAFF. CDR3 bases: TGTGCCAGCAGCCCCTCGTCGGCAGGGGGCATGAACACTGAAGCTTTCTTT.

On this clonotype: One junction end does not reproduce the germline sequence, and a read error may be involved. The chain is built from TRBV19 and TRBJ2-1; TRBD2 matches 9 bases. Germline CDR1 reads LNHDA; CDR2 reads SQIVND (reference sequence). The CDR3 runs to 15 residues. The CDR3 is CVSSTLAGRSNEQFF. The CDR3 coding sequence is TGTGTCAGTAGTACTCTAGCGGGAAGGTCCAATGAGCAGTTCTTC. The full variable domain, its missing parts supplied by reference TRBV19 and TRBJ2-1, is DGGITQSPKYLFRKEGQNVTLSCEQNLNHDAMYWYRQDPGQGLRLIYYSQIVNDFQKGDIAEGYSVSREKKESFPLTVTSAQKNPTAFYLCVSSTLAGRSNEQFFGPGTRLTVL.

V is TRBV20-1 and J is TRBJ2-2; D is unclear. Germline CDR1 and CDR2: DFQATT and SNEGSKA (reference sequence). The V gene lost 8 bases and the J gene lost 8 bases, with 12 bases spanning the gap. This CDR3 region has 11 residues. CDR3 loop: CSSPLIGELFF. CDR3 nucleotides: TGCAGTTCCCCCCTGATTGGGGAGCTGTTTTTT.

V is TRBV7-7 and J is TRBJ2-3; 11 bases match TRBD2. The CDR3 is made up of 16 amino acids. The J segment lost 9 bases and the V segment lost 5 bases, leaving 13 bases of the junction unmatched. The germline CDR1 and CDR2 sequences are SSHAT and FNYEAQ (reference sequence). The CDR3 DNA reads TGTGCCAGCAGCCCTCGACTAGCGGGACGAGAATTGACGCAGTATTTT. It codes for CASSPRLAGRELTQYF.

This chain links TRBV12-3 or TRBV12-4 with TRBJ2-3; 9 bases are shared with TRBD2. Losses at the gene ends were 5 bases for V and 8 bases for J; bases not matched to a gene: 8. The CDR3 is made up of 14 amino acids. The CDR3 region is CASSTSGWIGTQYF. The CDR3 DNA reads TGTGCCAGCAGTACTAGCGGGTGGATCGGTACGCAGTATTTT.

To note about this clonotype: No conserved phenylalanine or tryptophan is present at the end of the CDR3, so a read error is the likely explanation. The chain uses TRBV27 and TRBJ2-1; 11 bases match TRBD2. CDR1 is MNHEY, CDR2 SMNVEV, per germline (reference sequence). This CDR3 region has 15 residues. Trimming at V came to 5 bases and at J to 4 bases, leaving 4 bases not matched to a gene. This CDR3 reads CASSLGTSGYNEQFL. CDR3 in DNA: TGTGCCAGCAGTCTCGGGACTAGCGGATACAATGAGCAGTTCTTA.

This clonotype was counted between two and nine times. This rearrangement joins TRBV7-9 to TRBJ2-1; possible D gene TRBD1, 6 bases. Trimming took 5 bases from V and 10 from J, leaving 12 bases between them. This CDR3 contains 12 residues. CDR1 is SEHNR, CDR2 FQNEAQ, per germline (reference sequence). This chain's CDR3 is CASSPGTIEQFF. The DNA for the CDR3 is TGTGCCAGCAGCCCGGGGACAATCGAGCAGTTCTTC.

The chain links TRBV7-2 to TRBJ1-4; the D gene is possibly TRBD1 (6 bases). Trimming left V 0 bases short and J 7 bases short, with 18 bases between. Germline CDR1 reads SGHTA; CDR2 reads FQGNSA. CDR3 length: 17 residues. This CDR3 reads CASSLASPAQGGEKLFF. The DNA for the CDR3 is TGTGCCAGCAGCTTAGCAAGTCCCGCACAGGGTGGTGAAAAACTGTTTTTT.

As regards this clonotype: This may stem from a read error, because a much larger clone lies one nucleotide away. J is TRBJ2-5 and V is TRBV20-1, with 8 nucleotides matching TRBD1. The V segment lost 6 bases and the J segment 11 bases; nucleotides outside the gene matches: 17. The germline CDR1 and CDR2 sequences are DFQATT and SNEGSKA (reference sequence). This CDR3 region has 14 residues. The CDR3 spells CSADRGLANNEQYF. The CDR3 nucleotides are TGCAGTGCCGACAGGGGTCTAGCTAACAATGAGCAGTACTTC.

There are a few counts of this clonotype. The V and J genes are TRBV4-1 and TRBJ1-2, with D perhaps TRBD1 (6 bases). Trimming removed 5 bases from V and 1 base from J, with 17 bases in between. CDR3 length: 16 residues. Per germline, CDR1 MGHRA and CDR2 YSYEKL. In DNA form, the CDR3 reads TGCGCCAGCAGCGCGGAGGGGGGGCGAAGTAACTATGGCTACACCTTC. Residues: CASSAEGGRSNYGYTF.

In its sample, this clonotype was seen a few times. This chain connects TRBV3-1 to TRBJ2-7; 7 positions agree with TRBD2. Looked up from germline, CDR1 is LGHDT and CDR2 is YNNKEL (reference sequence). CDR3 length: 15 amino acids. After removal of 5 bases from V and 1 base from J, the junction contained 8 bases not matched to a gene. The CDR3 here is CASSDDGLGSYEQYF. CDR3 DNA: TGTGCCAGCAGCGACGACGGACTAGGGTCCTACGAGCAGTACTTC.